These T cell receptor beta chains were read from a single sample in a study of blood T cells in healthy people across ages. TCRdb used MiXCR to reprocess the 5' RACE reads, holding one entry per CDR3 protein. The sample includes 590,000 or so distinct CDR3 sequences, approximately 30% of them seen just once. The sequencing sample was made of blood. Every receptor here comes from a woman of 80 years or more in good health. Both conserved end residues are part of each CDR3. The order of the fields is J gene, V gene, clone size, CDR3 length, D gene, CDR3 protein, CDR3 DNA. D genes are given only for firm matches. Clone size is given for some rows only: seen once, a few or many times, or a class if the clone is expanded.

J gene: TRBJ2-3; V gene: TRBV9; clone size: many; CDR3 length: 16; D gene: -; CDR3 protein: CASSVDAGRSTDTQYF; CDR3 DNA: TGTGCCAGCAGCGTCGATGCGGGGCGGAGCACAGATACGCAGTATTTT
J gene: TRBJ2-7; V gene: TRBV5-5; clone size: -; CDR3 length: 19; D gene: -; CDR3 protein: CASSRGSQVPGRSRYEQYF; CDR3 DNA: TGTGCCAGCTCCAGGGGATCGCAAGTGCCGGGACGGAGCCGCTACGAGCAGTACTTC
J gene: TRBJ2-5; V gene: TRBV6-2/TRBV6-3; clone size: many; CDR3 length: 18; D gene: TRBD2; CDR3 protein: CASSYDPGLAGPQETQYF; CDR3 DNA: TGTGCCAGCAGTTACGACCCCGGACTAGCGGGACCCCAAGAGACCCAGTACTTC
J gene: TRBJ2-5; V gene: TRBV29-1; clone size: many; CDR3 length: 13; D gene: TRBD2; CDR3 protein: CSVLAGGKETQYF; CDR3 DNA: TGCAGCGTGCTAGCGGGGGGCAAGGAGACCCAGTACTTC
J gene: TRBJ2-7; V gene: TRBV29-1; clone size: -; CDR3 length: 12; D gene: TRBD1; CDR3 protein: CSVKGQGYEQYF; CDR3 DNA: TGCAGCGTCAAGGGACAGGGCTACGAGCAGTACTTC
J gene: TRBJ2-7; V gene: TRBV5-5; clone size: once; CDR3 length: 14; D gene: -; CDR3 protein: CASGSPSSSYEQYF; CDR3 DNA: TGTGCCAGCGGCTCACCTAGTAGCTCCTACGAGCAGTACTTC
J gene: TRBJ1-2; V gene: TRBV4-3; clone size: many; CDR3 length: 14; D gene: -; CDR3 protein: CASSQELGNYGYTF; CDR3 DNA: TGCGCCAGCAGCCAAGAACTTGGGAACTATGGCTACACCTTC
J gene: TRBJ2-7; V gene: TRBV6-2/TRBV6-3; clone size: many; CDR3 length: 14; D gene: TRBD1; CDR3 protein: CASSYPTGGYEQYF; CDR3 DNA: TGTGCCAGCAGTTATCCGACAGGGGGCTACGAGCAGTACTTC
J gene: TRBJ2-3; V gene: TRBV19; clone size: many; CDR3 length: 11; D gene: -; CDR3 protein: CATIRYDTQYF; CDR3 DNA: TGTGCCACTATAAGATACGATACGCAGTATTTT
J gene: TRBJ2-1; V gene: TRBV4-1; clone size: many; CDR3 length: 14; D gene: -; CDR3 protein: CASSQDIRGNEQFF; CDR3 DNA: TGCGCCAGCAGCCAAGACATAAGGGGCAATGAGCAGTTCTTC
J gene: TRBJ2-7; V gene: TRBV20-1; clone size: -; CDR3 length: 13; D gene: -; CDR3 protein: CSAALVTSYEQYF; CDR3 DNA: TGCAGTGCCGCCCTTGTCACCTCCTACGAGCAGTACTTC
J gene: TRBJ1-2; V gene: TRBV20-1; clone size: many; CDR3 length: 15; D gene: TRBD1; CDR3 protein: CSAGDRGNYGGGYTF; CDR3 DNA: TGCAGTGCTGGGGACAGGGGGAATTACGGCGGTGGCTACACCTTC
J gene: TRBJ2-7; V gene: TRBV7-2; clone size: many; CDR3 length: 15; D gene: TRBD1; CDR3 protein: CASSSPGQGRKEQYF; CDR3 DNA: TGTGCCAGCAGTTCACCGGGACAGGGTCGGAAAGAGCAGTACTTC
J gene: TRBJ2-1; V gene: TRBV10-3; clone size: many; CDR3 length: 11; D gene: -; CDR3 protein: CAISVGGEQFF; CDR3 DNA: TGTGCCATCAGTGTTGGTGGAGAGCAGTTCTTC
J gene: TRBJ1-6; V gene: TRBV6-1; clone size: many; CDR3 length: 18; D gene: -; CDR3 protein: CASSNRQGWSSYNSPLHF; CDR3 DNA: TGTGCCAGCAGCAACCGGCAGGGATGGAGCTCCTATAATTCACCCCTCCACTTT
J gene: TRBJ1-2; V gene: TRBV5-1; clone size: many; CDR3 length: 16; D gene: TRBD1; CDR3 protein: CASSLFVRGQINGYTF; CDR3 DNA: TGCGCCAGCAGCTTGTTCGTCAGGGGGCAGATCAATGGCTACACCTTC
J gene: TRBJ2-7; V gene: TRBV20-1; clone size: few; CDR3 length: 14; D gene: -; CDR3 protein: CSARGQGLWDEQYF; CDR3 DNA: TGCAGTGCTAGAGGGCAGGGGCTTTGGGACGAGCAGTACTTC
J gene: TRBJ2-1; V gene: TRBV12-3/TRBV12-4; clone size: few; CDR3 length: 16; D gene: TRBD2; CDR3 protein: CASSLAKLAGGGEQFF; CDR3 DNA: TGTGCCAGCAGTTTAGCAAAACTAGCGGGGGGTGGGGAGCAGTTCTTC
J gene: TRBJ1-6; V gene: TRBV18; clone size: -; CDR3 length: 14; D gene: -; CDR3 protein: CASSPERYNSPLHF; CDR3 DNA: TGTGCCAGCTCACCAGAACGTTATAATTCACCCCTCCACTTT
J gene: TRBJ1-5; V gene: TRBV20-1; clone size: -; CDR3 length: 16; D gene: -; CDR3 protein: CSARQFDRSSNQPQHF; CDR3 DNA: TGCAGTGCTAGACAGTTCGACAGATCTAGCAATCAGCCCCAGCATTTT
J gene: TRBJ2-3; V gene: TRBV7-9; clone size: -; CDR3 length: 16; D gene: TRBD2; CDR3 protein: CASSSIAGASTDTQYF; CDR3 DNA: TGTGCCAGCAGCTCAATAGCGGGAGCTAGCACAGATACGCAGTATTTT
J gene: TRBJ2-1; V gene: TRBV7-2; clone size: few; CDR3 length: 14; D gene: -; CDR3 protein: CASSRGLSYNEQFF; CDR3 DNA: TGTGCCAGCAGTCGAGGACTTTCCTACAATGAGCAGTTCTTC
J gene: TRBJ2-5; V gene: TRBV2; clone size: many; CDR3 length: 13; D gene: TRBD1; CDR3 protein: CASRTGGKETQYF; CDR3 DNA: TGTGCCAGCAGGACAGGGGGGAAAGAGACCCAGTACTTC
J gene: TRBJ2-1; V gene: TRBV5-1; clone size: many; CDR3 length: 16; D gene: TRBD2; CDR3 protein: CASSVGLAGAYNEQFF; CDR3 DNA: TGCGCCAGCAGCGTTGGACTAGCGGGGGCGTACAATGAGCAGTTCTTC
J gene: TRBJ2-1; V gene: TRBV7-2; clone size: -; CDR3 length: 18; D gene: -; CDR3 protein: CASSLAIRGLFPGYEQFF; CDR3 DNA: TGTGCCAGCAGCTTAGCGATTCGGGGTCTATTTCCGGGCTATGAGCAGTTCTTC
J gene: TRBJ1-1; V gene: TRBV5-1; clone size: few; CDR3 length: 14; D gene: -; CDR3 protein: CASSPGEENTEAFF; CDR3 DNA: TGCGCCAGCAGCCCCGGAGAGGAAAACACTGAAGCTTTCTTT
J gene: TRBJ1-2; V gene: TRBV7-2; clone size: many; CDR3 length: 14; D gene: TRBD1; CDR3 protein: CASSPGTVNYGYTF; CDR3 DNA: TGTGCCAGCAGTCCCGGGACAGTAAACTATGGCTACACCTTC
J gene: TRBJ2-1; V gene: TRBV7-3; clone size: many; CDR3 length: 15; D gene: -; CDR3 protein: CASSLGVSSYNEQFF; CDR3 DNA: TGTGCCAGCAGCTTAGGGGTGAGCTCCTACAATGAGCAGTTCTTC
J gene: TRBJ2-7; V gene: TRBV30; clone size: -; CDR3 length: 14; D gene: TRBD1; CDR3 protein: CAWSSDRGFNEQYF; CDR3 DNA: TGTGCCTGGAGTTCGGACAGGGGGTTTAACGAGCAGTACTTC
J gene: TRBJ2-1; V gene: TRBV20-1; clone size: many; CDR3 length: 14; D gene: -; CDR3 protein: CSAHRGPSYNEQFF; CDR3 DNA: TGCAGTGCACACCGGGGCCCGTCCTACAATGAGCAGTTCTTC
J gene: TRBJ1-1; V gene: TRBV25-1; clone size: few; CDR3 length: 16; D gene: -; CDR3 protein: CASSETVARMNTEAFF; CDR3 DNA: TGTGCCAGCAGTGAGACAGTAGCCAGAATGAACACTGAAGCTTTCTTT
J gene: TRBJ1-5; V gene: TRBV6-1; clone size: -; CDR3 length: 16; D gene: TRBD1; CDR3 protein: CASRGRDRGRNQPQHF; CDR3 DNA: TGTGCCAGCAGGGGCCGGGACAGGGGGCGAAATCAGCCCCAGCATTTT
J gene: TRBJ2-3; V gene: TRBV7-3; clone size: -; CDR3 length: 16; D gene: -; CDR3 protein: CASSPQGGQTTDTQYF; CDR3 DNA: TGTGCCAGCAGCCCTCAGGGCGGGCAGACCACAGATACGCAGTATTTT
J gene: TRBJ2-5; V gene: TRBV12-3/TRBV12-4; clone size: many; CDR3 length: 17; D gene: TRBD2; CDR3 protein: CASSDTLAGGRQETQYF; CDR3 DNA: TGTGCCAGCAGTGACACTCTAGCGGGGGGCCGCCAAGAGACCCAGTACTTC
J gene: TRBJ2-5; V gene: TRBV30; clone size: many; CDR3 length: 13; D gene: -; CDR3 protein: CAWSVQVVETQYF; CDR3 DNA: TGTGCCTGGAGTGTACAGGTGGTTGAGACCCAGTACTTC
J gene: TRBJ1-2; V gene: TRBV30; clone size: many; CDR3 length: 12; D gene: TRBD1; CDR3 protein: CAWGGTGYGYTF; CDR3 DNA: TGTGCCTGGGGAGGGACAGGCTATGGCTACACCTTC
J gene: TRBJ1-2; V gene: TRBV5-1; clone size: many; CDR3 length: 13; D gene: -; CDR3 protein: CASSLDGNYGYTF; CDR3 DNA: TGTGCCAGCAGCTTAGACGGAAACTATGGCTACACCTTC
J gene: TRBJ2-5; V gene: TRBV7-9; clone size: -; CDR3 length: 13; D gene: -; CDR3 protein: CASSQDNRETQCF; CDR3 DNA: TGTGCCAGCAGCCAAGATAACCGAGAGACCCAGTGCTTC
J gene: TRBJ1-3; V gene: TRBV10-3; clone size: -; CDR3 length: 18; D gene: -; CDR3 protein: CAISELARRPPTGNTIYF; CDR3 DNA: TGTGCCATCAGTGAGTTGGCGAGGCGGCCACCAACTGGAAACACCATATATTTT
J gene: TRBJ2-1; V gene: TRBV5-1; clone size: -; CDR3 length: 15; D gene: -; CDR3 protein: CASSLGLPLVDEQFF; CDR3 DNA: TGCGCCAGCAGCTTGGGGCTGCCTTTAGTGGATGAGCAGTTCTTC
J gene: TRBJ1-4; V gene: TRBV5-5; clone size: -; CDR3 length: 14; D gene: -; CDR3 protein: CASNKGGTNEKLFF; CDR3 DNA: TGTGCCAGCAACAAGGGTGGAACTAATGAAAAACTGTTTTTT
J gene: TRBJ1-5; V gene: TRBV24-1; clone size: many; CDR3 length: 15; D gene: -; CDR3 protein: CATSGAGVSDQPQHF; CDR3 DNA: TGTGCCACCAGTGGGGCAGGGGTTAGTGATCAGCCCCAGCATTTT
J gene: TRBJ2-7; V gene: TRBV6-6; clone size: many; CDR3 length: 16; D gene: TRBD1; CDR3 protein: CASSSFPGQGTYEQYF; CDR3 DNA: TGTGCCAGCAGTTCCTTCCCGGGACAGGGAACCTACGAGCAGTACTTC
J gene: TRBJ2-6; V gene: TRBV7-2; clone size: many; CDR3 length: 15; D gene: -; CDR3 protein: CASRGGRAGANVLTF; CDR3 DNA: TGTGCCAGCAGGGGCGGCAGAGCGGGGGCCAACGTCCTGACTTTC
J gene: TRBJ2-7; V gene: TRBV28; clone size: -; CDR3 length: 13; D gene: -; CDR3 protein: CASSLGSGAEQYF; CDR3 DNA: TGTGCCAGCAGTTTAGGATCAGGGGCCGAGCAGTACTTC
J gene: TRBJ2-5; V gene: TRBV7-3; clone size: many; CDR3 length: 14; D gene: -; CDR3 protein: CASSLGTPQETQYF; CDR3 DNA: TGTGCCAGCAGCTTAGGTACTCCCCAAGAGACCCAGTACTTC
J gene: TRBJ1-1; V gene: TRBV9; clone size: -; CDR3 length: 14; D gene: -; CDR3 protein: CASSQGSPNTEAFF; CDR3 DNA: TGTGCCAGCAGCCAGGGATCCCCTAACACTGAAGCTTTCTTT
J gene: TRBJ2-1; V gene: TRBV5-1; clone size: many; CDR3 length: 13; D gene: -; CDR3 protein: CASSPVRAGEQFF; CDR3 DNA: TGCGCCAGCAGCCCCGTTCGGGCGGGGGAGCAGTTCTTC
J gene: TRBJ1-2; V gene: TRBV3-1; clone size: many; CDR3 length: 17; D gene: TRBD1; CDR3 protein: CASSARDRALLGYGYTF; CDR3 DNA: TGTGCCAGCAGCGCCCGGGACAGGGCTCTCTTAGGCTATGGCTACACCTTC
J gene: TRBJ2-7; V gene: TRBV18; clone size: -; CDR3 length: 14; D gene: -; CDR3 protein: CASSPIDGSYEQYF; CDR3 DNA: TGTGCCAGCTCACCAATCGACGGATCCTACGAGCAGTACTTC
J gene: TRBJ2-3; V gene: TRBV7-6; clone size: few; CDR3 length: 16; D gene: TRBD1; CDR3 protein: CASSQTRGQGADTQYF; CDR3 DNA: TGTGCCAGCAGCCAGACGAGGGGACAGGGGGCAGATACGCAGTATTTT
J gene: TRBJ2-3; V gene: TRBV29-1; clone size: many; CDR3 length: 13; D gene: TRBD2; CDR3 protein: CSVEGGGGDTQYF; CDR3 DNA: TGCAGCGTTGAAGGCGGGGGGGGAGATACGCAGTATTTT
J gene: TRBJ2-2; V gene: TRBV10-3; clone size: few; CDR3 length: 15; D gene: -; CDR3 protein: CAISESRRAVGELFF; CDR3 DNA: TGTGCCATCAGTGAGTCGAGGCGCGCTGTCGGGGAGCTGTTTTTT
J gene: TRBJ1-6; V gene: TRBV5-4; clone size: -; CDR3 length: 15; D gene: TRBD1; CDR3 protein: CASSARTGLNSPLHF; CDR3 DNA: TGTGCCAGCAGCGCGCGGACAGGGCTCAATTCACCCCTCCACTTT
J gene: TRBJ1-3; V gene: TRBV12-3/TRBV12-4; clone size: -; CDR3 length: 11; D gene: -; CDR3 protein: CASSLENTIYF; CDR3 DNA: TGTGCCAGCAGTTTAGAGAACACCATATATTTT
J gene: TRBJ2-7; V gene: TRBV7-9; clone size: many; CDR3 length: 18; D gene: TRBD2; CDR3 protein: CASSLGGLAASSSYEQYF; CDR3 DNA: TGTGCCAGCAGCTTAGGTGGACTAGCGGCCTCAAGCTCCTACGAGCAGTACTTC
J gene: TRBJ2-5; V gene: TRBV4-2; clone size: many; CDR3 length: 17; D gene: TRBD2; CDR3 protein: CASSQDRLAGGPETQYF; CDR3 DNA: TGTGCCAGCAGCCAAGATCGGCTAGCGGGGGGGCCGGAGACCCAGTACTTC
J gene: TRBJ2-3; V gene: TRBV10-2; clone size: -; CDR3 length: 14; D gene: TRBD2; CDR3 protein: CASSVSGRGNTQYF; CDR3 DNA: TGCGCCAGCAGTGTTTCAGGGAGGGGAAATACGCAGTATTTT